One and the same sample provided the 14 T cell receptor beta chains below, sequenced in a study of yellow fever vaccine responses in identical twins (dated by TCRdb to about 2018). Receptors were amplified or captured by RT-PCR. TCRdb names Illumina HiSeq 2500 as the instrument used. TCRdb trimmed public reads at Q25 via fastp, called clones via MiXCR and kept in-frame beta chains. CDR3 protein duplicates are merged, each entry listing the most common genes and DNA. In all, the sample holds 720 or so distinct CDR3 sequences, and approximately 90% of those were seen once. The top ten clonotypes cover 6.4% of the sample. This material consisted of T cells from blood (PBMCs), unsorted or a sorted subset (not recorded which), taken before or after yellow fever vaccination (not recorded which). The source of these receptors is a female donor who received the yellow fever vaccine.

The rearrangement links TRBV11-1 to TRBJ2-3; no clear D gene. Per germline, CDR1 SGHAT and CDR2 FQDESV (reference sequence). The CDR3 sequence is 14 residues long. With 1 base removed from V and 6 bases from J, the gap between germline ends came to 11 bases. The CDR3 DNA follows: TGTGCCAGCAGCTTAGGGGTCAACGTGGATACGCAGTATTTT. It specifies CASSLGVNVDTQYF.

The chain has TRBV2 and TRBJ1-2; 9 bases match TRBD1. The CDR3 sequence is 12 residues long. V gave up 10 bases and J gave up 8 bases; unmatched junction bases: 8. Germline V CDR1 and CDR2: SNHLY, FYNNEI. The CDR3, as DNA: TGTGCCACCCAAAGGGACAGGGCGGGCTACACCTTC. Its protein is CATQRDRAGYTF.

The rearrangement links TRBV20-1 to TRBJ2-3, with 7 bases that match TRBD2. The CDR3 runs 15 residues. Per germline, CDR1 DFQATT and CDR2 SNEGSKA (reference sequence). V dropped 3 bases and J dropped 4; count of bases not matched to a gene: 10. CDR3 protein: CSASHLAETADTQYF. In nucleotides, the CDR3 is TGCAGTGCTAGCCATCTAGCGGAGACCGCAGATACGCAGTATTTT.

This rearrangement joins TRBV6-1 to TRBJ1-3, with 9 bases lining up with TRBD1. The trim removed 5 bases at V and 3 bases at J, leaving 5 bases unmatched. The length of the CDR3 is 15 residues. The germline V gene encodes CDR1 MNHNS and CDR2 SASEGT. CDR3: CASSPTGGNGNTIYF. Here the CDR3 DNA reads TGTGCCAGCAGTCCTACAGGGGGCAATGGAAACACCATATATTTT.

This chain uses TRBV19 with TRBJ1-1, with 8 bases aligning to TRBD1. Germline V gene data show CDR1 as LNHDA and CDR2 as SQIVND (reference sequence). The CDR3 spans 14 residues. Trimming cost V 5 bases and J 1 base; bases outside gene matches: 3. The CDR3 loop reads CASSPGQENTEAFF. CDR3 sequence (DNA): TGTGCCAGTAGTCCGGGACAGGAGAACACTGAAGCTTTCTTT.

The chain joins TRBV29-1 to TRBJ2-1; perhaps TRBD2 as D (6 bases). CDR1 SQVTM and CDR2 ANQGSEA come from the germline V gene. Trimming took off 4 bases at V and 3 bases at J, with 7 bases between the two ends. The CDR3 has 12 residues. The CDR3 nucleotides read TGCAGCGTTGGGCGGGGCTACAATGAGCAGTTCTTC. This codes for CSVGRGYNEQFF.

The J gene is TRBJ2-1, the V gene TRBV4-2; TRBD2 matches at 14 bases. Germline loops: CDR1 LGHNA, CDR2 YNFKEQ. The CDR3 length is 16 residues. J lost 6 bases, V lost 4 bases, and 5 bases had no gene match. This CDR3 reads CASSRRGLAGANEQFF. The CDR3 DNA is TGTGCCAGCAGCCGCCGGGGACTAGCGGGGGCCAATGAGCAGTTCTTC.

V gene TRBV11-3 combines with J gene TRBJ2-2; D uncertain. In germline, CDR1 is SGHNT, CDR2 YENEEA. Trimming took off 1 base at V and 4 bases at J, with 4 bases between the two ends. CDR3 size: 13 residues. The CDR3 here is CASSLGVTGELFF. CDR3 bases: TGTGCCAGCAGCTTAGGAGTCACCGGGGAGCTGTTTTTT. Variable domain in full (rest from reference TRBV11-3 and TRBJ2-2): EAGVVQSPRYKIIEKKQPVAFWCNPISGHNTLYWYLQNLGQGPELLIRYENEEAVDDSQLPKDRFSAERLKGVDSTLKIQPAELGDSAVYLCASSLGVTGELFFGEGSRLTVL.

DNA of the CDR3: TGTGCCAGCTCAACGGCTAGGGATACGCAGTATTTT. Translating it yields CASSTARDTQYF. The chain carries TRBV18 and TRBJ2-3; D is ambiguous. Trimming left V 5 bases short and J 6 bases short, with 9 bases between. The CDR3 runs 12 residues. The germline CDR1 and CDR2 sequences are KGHSH and LQKENI.

The V gene is TRBV23-1, the J gene TRBJ1-2; perhaps TRBD1 as D (5 bases). TRBV23-1 is an ORF; its function is uncertain. Trimming took off 10 bases at V and 0 bases at J, with 15 bases between the two ends. This CDR3 region has 14 residues. In DNA form, the CDR3 reads TGCGCCACCTTCTTGGACACCACTAACTATGGCTACACCTTC. Translation: CATFLDTTNYGYTF.

This chain connects TRBV10-1 to TRBJ1-1, with D possibly being TRBD1 (6 bases). CDR3 length: 13 amino acids. CDR1 is WNHNN and CDR2 is SYGVQD in the germline V gene (reference sequence). Trimming left V 3 bases short and J 7 bases short, with 12 bases between. In DNA form, the CDR3 reads TGCGCCAGCAGTGATGACAGGTACCGTGAAGCTTTCTTT. Amino acids: CASSDDRYREAFF.

This clonotype has just a few counts. The junction does not match germline at one end; this may be a read error. Here the CDR3 DNA reads TGCACCAGCAGTTTGGCATCCGGGACGGCCCAAGGAGCCCTCCACTTT. Translating it yields CTSSLASGTAQGALHF. V and J are TRBV27 and TRBJ1-6, with D perhaps TRBD1 (5 bases). CDR3 size: 16 residues. Germline values: CDR1 MNHEY, CDR2 SMNVEV (reference sequence).

V and J are TRBV5-1 and TRBJ2-7; 7 bases are a match to TRBD2. The germline CDR1 and CDR2 sequences are SGHRS and YFSETQ. The CDR3 consists of 14 residues. V lost 4 bases and J lost 7; bases outside the gene matches: 11. The CDR3 here is CASSPSWRESEQYF. In DNA form, the CDR3 reads TGCGCCAGCAGCCCCTCTTGGCGGGAGTCAGAGCAGTACTTC.

V gene TRBV2 combines with J gene TRBJ1-1; unclear D gene. The ends were cut back, 7 bases at V and 1 base at J, with 10 bases in the middle. The germline CDR1 and CDR2 sequences are SNHLY and FYNNEI. The CDR3 has 13 residues. The CDR3 DNA reads TGTGCCAGCACAGAAGAAGGGAACACTGAAGCTTTCTTT. This sequence encodes CASTEEGNTEAFF. The full variable domain, its missing parts supplied by reference TRBV2 and TRBJ1-1, is EPEVTQTPSHQVTQMGQEVILRCVPISNHLYFYWYRQILGQKVEFLVSFYNNEISEKSEIFDDQFSVERPDGSNFTLKIRSTKLEDSAMYFCASTEEGNTEAFFGQGTRLTVV.